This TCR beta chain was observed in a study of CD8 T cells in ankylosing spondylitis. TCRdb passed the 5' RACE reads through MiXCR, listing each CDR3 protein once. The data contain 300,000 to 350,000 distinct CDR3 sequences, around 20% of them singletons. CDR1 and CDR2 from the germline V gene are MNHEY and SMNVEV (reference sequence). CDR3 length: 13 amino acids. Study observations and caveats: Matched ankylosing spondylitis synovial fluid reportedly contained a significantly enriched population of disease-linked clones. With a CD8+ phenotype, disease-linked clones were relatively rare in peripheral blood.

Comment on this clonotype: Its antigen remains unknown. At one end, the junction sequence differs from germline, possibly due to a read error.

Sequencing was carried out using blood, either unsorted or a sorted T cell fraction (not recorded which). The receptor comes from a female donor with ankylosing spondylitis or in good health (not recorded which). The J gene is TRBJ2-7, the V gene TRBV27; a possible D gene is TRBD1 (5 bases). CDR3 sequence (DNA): TGTGCCACCAGTTCATATGACAGAGGCGAGCAGTACTTC. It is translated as CATSSYDRGEQYF.